What follows are 28 T cell receptor beta chains derived from one specimen sequenced in a study of vaccination and CD4 T cells after COVID-19 (dated by TCRdb to about 2022). Antigens of these TCRs are unknown. Preparation of the library involved PCR. These reads were obtained on an Illumina iSeq 100. At the Johns Hopkins FTIC core, DNA from the cultured CD4+ T cells underwent TCR sequencing with the Oncomine TCR Beta short-read assay. In TCRdb, the public reads were trimmed at Q25 with fastp and aligned with MiXCR, with productive beta chains retained. All rows with the same CDR3 protein become a single entry with the most common DNA and genes. The sample data list around 27,000 distinct CDR3 sequences, and around a third of these were observed just once. 3% to 4% of the sample comes from the top ten. The time point label for this specimen denotes: late sampling 161 to 241 days after vaccination in a few convalescent patients. The meaning of the sample's treatment or condition label: approximately 11-day PBMC culture with coronavirus spike peptide pools or control peptides (ViraFEST assay).

This sample comprised CD4+ T cells from blood, cultured in vitro, obtained about 7 months after SARS-CoV-2 vaccination. Source of these receptors: a human donor who had recovered from COVID-19.

This clonotype was found a few times. The chain couples TRBV23-1 to TRBJ2-1; the D is unclear. Being an ORF, TRBV23-1 has a function that is uncertain. The V end lost 4 bases, the J end lost 3 bases, and 19 bases lay between the germline ends. CDR3 length: 17 amino acids. CDR3 protein: CASSLAPSAPDYNEQFF. The CDR3 region has the DNA TGCGCCAGCAGTCTCGCCCCCTCAGCGCCCGACTACAATGAGCAGTTCTTC.

V gene TRBV19 combines with J gene TRBJ2-3; the match to TRBD2 covers 9 bases. Germline CDR1 is LNHDA and CDR2 is SQIVND (reference sequence). The ends lost 4 bases at V and 1 base at J; junction bases unmatched: 9. This CDR3 is 17 amino acids long. The CDR3 protein is CASSTSGLAGRTDTQYF. For the CDR3, the DNA is TGTGCCAGTAGTACCTCCGGGCTAGCGGGACGCACAGATACGCAGTATTTT.

A few counts support this clonotype. The chain joins TRBV10-3 to TRBJ2-2; perhaps TRBD1 as D (5 bases). With 4 bases removed from V and 2 bases from J, the gap between germline ends came to 8 bases. The CDR3 consists of 14 residues. Germline V gene lookup returns CDR1 ENHRY and CDR2 SYGVKD. The CDR3 bases are TGTGCCATCAGTGCTACAGGAAACACCGGGGAGCTGTTTTTT. Amino acid sequence: CAISATGNTGELFF.

This clonotype appeared a few times. The J gene is TRBJ1-2, the V gene TRBV6-1; 8 bases fit TRBD1. Losses at the gene ends were 1 base for V and 7 bases for J; bases not matched to a gene: 8. There are 15 residues in the CDR3. CDR1 and CDR2 from the germline V gene are MNHNS and SASEGT. CDR3: CASSEVQGAPFGYTF. In DNA form, the CDR3 reads TGTGCCAGCAGTGAAGTGCAGGGGGCGCCTTTTGGCTACACCTTC.

The chain uses TRBV6-1 and TRBJ1-2, with D unresolved. Germline CDR1 reads MNHNS; CDR2 reads SASEGT. Trimming cost V 11 bases and J 8 bases, with 18 bases left between them. There are 12 residues in the CDR3. The CDR3 DNA sequence: TGTGCCGGAGCCCGGCTCCCTGGAGGCTACACCTTC. Translated, it gives CAGARLPGGYTF.

DNA of the CDR3: TGCGCCAGCAGTGAATCCGGCATATCCTACGAGCAGTACTTC. As protein: CASSESGISYEQYF. The chain uses TRBV10-2 and TRBJ2-7; D is uncertain. This CDR3 has 14 amino acids. Germline V CDR1 and CDR2: WSHSY, SAAADI. V lost 3 bases and J lost 1, with 10 bases in between.

This clonotype was counted between two and nine times. The chain combines TRBV2 with TRBJ2-5; TRBD2 might be the D (6 bases). CDR1 is SNHLY and CDR2 is FYNNEI in the germline V gene. The CDR3 consists of 13 residues. Trimming left V 5 bases short and J 1 base short, with 8 bases between. Here the CDR3 reads CASSLGGQETQYF. The CDR3 nucleotides are TGTGCCAGCAGTTTGGGGGGCCAAGAGACCCAGTACTTC. The variable domain in full, completed from reference TRBV2 and TRBJ2-5, reads EPEVTQTPSHQVTQMGQEVILRCVPISNHLYFYWYRQILGQKVEFLVSFYNNEISEKSEIFDDQFSVERPDGSNFTLKIRSTKLEDSAMYFCASSLGGQETQYFGPGTRLLVL.

This clonotype was counted a few times. This chain links TRBV6-5 with TRBJ2-3; perhaps TRBD2 as D (6 bases). Germline V gene sequence: CDR1 MNHEY, CDR2 SVGAGI. V lost 2 bases and J 3 bases, leaving 15 bases between the germline ends. CDR3 length: 16 residues. The DNA for the CDR3 is TGTGCCAGCAGTTACGGAGGCGGGGCAGGGACAGATACGCAGTATTTT. Translating gives CASSYGGGAGTDTQYF.

This rearrangement joins TRBV12-3 or TRBV12-4 to TRBJ2-1; D unclear. The CDR3 has 14 amino acids. V lost 5 bases and J lost 5, with 13 bases in between. The CDR3 bases are TGTGCCAGCAGTCGGACCCTTTCCAACAATGAGCAGTTCTTC. Protein product: CASSRTLSNNEQFF.

This clonotype is labeled as medium-sized (0.01 to 0.1%). The chain carries TRBV27 and TRBJ2-7, with unresolved D. The CDR3 totals 13 residues. The germline V gene has CDR1 MNHEY and CDR2 SMNVEV (reference sequence). The V gene lost 6 bases and the J gene lost 3 bases, with 12 bases spanning the gap. The CDR3 DNA reads TGTGCCAGCAGACCAAACCAAGACTACGAGCAGTACTTC. Its translation: CASRPNQDYEQYF.

This clonotype was counted between two and nine times. At one of its ends the junction is not consistent with the germline gene, which may arise from a read error. CDR3 region: CASSLAGGTWSEQFF. Here the CDR3 DNA reads TGTGCCAGCAGCCTAGCGGGAGGAACATGGAGTGAGCAGTTCTTC. The rearrangement links TRBV7-2 to TRBJ2-1; 11 bases fit TRBD2. The germline V gene encodes CDR1 SGHTA and CDR2 FQGNSA. CDR3 length: 15 amino acids.

This clonotype was observed a handful of times. The chain recombines TRBV20-1 with TRBJ2-5, with 14 bases aligning to TRBD2. Germline lookup yields CDR1 DFQATT and CDR2 SNEGSKA (reference sequence). Trimming removed 7 bases from V and 1 base from J; junction bases left unmatched: 5. This CDR3 is built from 15 residues. CDR3 residues: CSVTSGRAVQETQYF. For the CDR3, the DNA is TGCAGTGTGACTAGCGGGAGGGCTGTCCAAGAGACCCAGTACTTC.

The chain uses TRBV27 and TRBJ2-3; D is unresolved. The CDR3 has 15 amino acids. Per the germline V gene, CDR1 is MNHEY and CDR2 is SMNVEV (reference sequence). V gave up 3 bases and J gave up 1 base, with 11 bases separating them. This CDR3 reads CASSLVAVRTDTQYF. The CDR3 DNA is TGTGCCAGCAGTTTGGTGGCGGTCCGCACAGATACGCAGTATTTT.

The rearrangement uses TRBV20-1 and TRBJ2-7; D is unresolved. CDR3 length equals 14 residues. Germline V gives CDR1 DFQATT, CDR2 SNEGSKA (reference sequence). Trimming cost V 3 bases and J 0 bases, with 12 bases left between them. CDR3 sequence (DNA): TGCAGTGCTAGTCTCTTAGGAAGCTCCTACGAGCAGTACTTC. It translates to CSASLLGSSYEQYF.

This clonotype was recorded a few times. The rearrangement uses TRBV6-2 or TRBV6-3 and TRBJ1-1; the D gene is possibly TRBD1 (5 bases). The CDR3 is 11 amino acids. Germline V lookup: CDR1 MNHEY, CDR2 SVGEGT. V lost 6 bases and J lost 6, with 8 bases in between. The CDR3 spells CASSDRAEAFF. In DNA form, the CDR3 reads TGTGCCAGCAGCGACAGAGCTGAAGCTTTCTTT.

This clonotype was counted a few times. The chain carries TRBV7-9 and TRBJ1-6; 7 bases are a match to TRBD1. Trimming took 4 bases from V and 6 from J; bases not matched to a gene: 3. Germline V gives CDR1 SEHNR, CDR2 FQNEAQ (reference sequence). CDR3 length: 14 residues. The CDR3 reads CASSWDSLNSPLHF. The CDR3 DNA follows: TGTGCCAGCAGCTGGGACAGCCTTAATTCACCCCTCCACTTT.

This clonotype was seen only once. The chain couples TRBV2 to TRBJ2-1; 11 nucleotides match TRBD1. The CDR3 sequence is 15 residues long. The V and J ends lost 3 bases and 12 bases, in that order; junction bases with no gene match: 10. Germline CDR1 SNHLY, CDR2 FYNNEI. The CDR3 is CASSEGTGGKVGQFF. The CDR3 DNA reads as TGTGCCAGCAGTGAGGGGACAGGGGGGAAAGTGGGGCAGTTCTTC. Drawing the rest from reference TRBV2 and TRBJ2-1, the complete variable domain is EPEVTQTPSHQVTQMGQEVILRCVPISNHLYFYWYRQILGQKVEFLVSFYNNEISEKSEIFDDQFSVERPDGSNFTLKIRSTKLEDSAMYFCASSEGTGGKVGQFFGPGTRLTVL.

The CDR3 loop is CSARDPGDSPYNEQFF. In DNA form, the CDR3 reads TGCAGTGCTAGAGATCCTGGGGACAGCCCCTACAATGAGCAGTTCTTC. This chain connects TRBV20-1 to TRBJ2-1; 7 bases are shared with TRBD1. Trimming cost V 0 bases and J 2 bases; bases outside gene matches: 7. CDR3 length: 16 amino acids. Per the germline V gene, CDR1 is DFQATT and CDR2 is SNEGSKA (reference sequence).

The V call is TRBV27, the J call TRBJ2-1; 7 bases agree with TRBD2. Trimming at V came to 9 bases and at J to 1 base, leaving 9 bases not matched to a gene. The CDR3 totals 15 residues. Germline V CDR1 and CDR2: MNHEY, SMNVEV (reference sequence). CDR3 amino acids: CASCAERESYNEQFF. The CDR3 nucleotides read TGTGCCAGTTGTGCCGAGCGGGAATCCTACAATGAGCAGTTCTTC.

This clonotype was detected only once. The rearrangement joins TRBV5-4 to TRBJ2-5, with 9 bases aligning to TRBD2. Looked up from germline, CDR1 is SGHNT and CDR2 is YYREEE (reference sequence). The V gene end was trimmed by 5 bases and the J gene end by 5 bases; junction bases not matched to a gene: 10. This CDR3 has 15 amino acids. The CDR3 sequence is CASSPRAGGLETQYF. The DNA for the CDR3 is TGTGCCAGCAGTCCAAGAGCGGGAGGTTTGGAGACCCAGTACTTC.

This clonotype turned up a few times. The V and J genes are TRBV19 and TRBJ2-3, with D tentatively TRBD2 (6 bases). This CDR3 contains 13 residues. Germline V gives CDR1 LNHDA, CDR2 SQIVND (reference sequence). Deletions cut 3 bases from V and 4 bases from J, with 8 bases between. DNA for the CDR3: TGTGCCAGTAGTATTAGGGAGGCAGATACGCAGTATTTT. Residues: CASSIREADTQYF. Variable domain in full (rest from reference TRBV19 and TRBJ2-3): DGGITQSPKYLFRKEGQNVTLSCEQNLNHDAMYWYRQDPGQGLRLIYYSQIVNDFQKGDIAEGYSVSREKKESFPLTVTSAQKNPTAFYLCASSIREADTQYFGPGTRLTVL.

This chain connects TRBV28 to TRBJ2-1, with TRBD2 matching 7 bases. CDR1 is MDHEN, CDR2 SYDVKM, per germline. V shed 4 bases and J 8 bases; nucleotides not matched to a gene: 11. There are 15 residues in the CDR3. The DNA for the CDR3 is TGTGCCAGCAGTTCCCCCAGGAACGGGAGGTATGAGCAGTTCTTC. It translates to CASSSPRNGRYEQFF.

This clonotype was picked up a small number of times. V and J are TRBV6-2 or TRBV6-3 and TRBJ1-5; D is ambiguous. V shed 8 bases and J shed 0 bases, with 17 bases lying between them. The CDR3 is 16 residues long. Germline loops: CDR1 MNHEY, CDR2 SVGEGT. CDR3 residues: CASGRMTANSNQPQHF. In DNA form, the CDR3 reads TGTGCCAGCGGACGAATGACCGCGAATAGCAATCAGCCCCAGCATTTT.

The J gene is TRBJ1-5, the V gene TRBV6-5; D may be TRBD1 (6 bases). The CDR3 is made up of 14 amino acids. V was clipped by 4 bases and J by 3 bases, with 10 bases between them. In germline, CDR1 is MNHEY, CDR2 SVGAGI. CDR3 nucleotides: TGTGCCAGCAGTTCACAGGGTGACAATCAGCCCCAGCATTTT. Its translation is CASSSQGDNQPQHF.

This chain connects TRBV20-1 to TRBJ2-7, with a possible D match to TRBD2 (6 bases). V gave up 3 bases and J gave up 0 bases, with 6 bases separating them. Germline CDR1 reads DFQATT; CDR2 reads SNEGSKA (reference sequence). The CDR3 has 12 residues. In DNA, the CDR3 is TGCAGTGCTAGCGGGAGCTCCTACGAGCAGTACTTC. Its translation: CSASGSSYEQYF.

This clonotype was found a few times. This chain uses TRBV10-3 with TRBJ2-5; tentatively, D is TRBD1 or TRBD2 (5 bases each). The CDR3 length is 13 residues. Germline CDR1 ENHRY, CDR2 SYGVKD. Trimming removed 6 bases from V and 0 bases from J, with 8 bases in between. The CDR3 DNA follows: TGTGCCATCAGGGGGGTTAACCAAGAGACCCAGTACTTC. It encodes CAIRGVNQETQYF.

The chain is built from TRBV28 and TRBJ1-2, with 7 bases lining up with TRBD1. Germline CDR1 and CDR2: MDHEN and SYDVKM. The CDR3 is made up of 14 amino acids. J was trimmed by 5 bases and V by 7 bases; bases with no gene match: 10. The CDR3 sequence is CASNPQGPRYGYTF. As DNA, the CDR3 is TGTGCCAGCAACCCACAGGGGCCGAGGTATGGCTACACCTTC.

This clonotype turned up a few times. The chain is built from TRBV15 and TRBJ2-6; 8 nucleotides line up with TRBD2. V lost 1 base and J lost 2; bases outside the gene matches: 1. This CDR3 is 16 amino acids long. CDR1 LNHNV and CDR2 YYDKDF come from the germline V gene (reference sequence). As DNA, the CDR3 is TGTGCCACCAGCAGAGGAGCGGGAGCTGGGGCCAACGTCCTGACTTTC. Translating it yields CATSRGAGAGANVLTF.